The 17 T cell receptor beta chains below were found in one sample sequenced in a study of blood T cell repertoires in COVID-19. Profiling relied on immunoSEQ multiplex PCR, and the TCRdb table lists in-frame clones only, not all of them. In the table there are hundreds of thousands of clones, more than 75% of which are singletons. The sample consisted of peripheral blood. These receptors originate from a man in his 60s with acute or convalescent COVID-19.

This sequence joins TRBV7-9 and TRBJ2-5; D perhaps matches TRBD2 (5 bases). Germline CDR1 SEHNR, CDR2 FQNEAQ (reference sequence). Trimming took off 3 bases at V and 7 bases at J, with 18 bases between the two ends. The CDR3 has 15 residues. The chain's CDR3 is CASSFEGLPGVTQYF. The CDR3 DNA reads TGTGCCAGCAGCTTTGAGGGTCTCCCCGGGGTGACCCAGTACTTC.

The CDR3 DNA follows: TGCGCCAGCAGCTTGGTGTCAGGGTCCTACGAGCAGTACTTC. Amino acids: CASSLVSGSYEQYF. This chain uses TRBV5-1 with TRBJ2-7, with a tentative D call TRBD1 (5 bases). V was pared by 0 bases and J by 1 base, with 8 bases between. The CDR3 is 14 residues long. Germline CDR1 is SGHRS and CDR2 is YFSETQ.

This chain joins TRBV6-5 and TRBJ2-7, with D possibly being TRBD1 (6 bases). From germline, CDR1 is MNHEY and CDR2 SVGAGI. The length of the CDR3 is 14 residues. Trimming took off 5 bases at V and 0 bases at J, with 11 bases between the two ends. The chain's CDR3 is CASSQDRYSYEQYF. Written as DNA, the CDR3 is TGTGCCAGCAGTCAGGACAGATACTCCTACGAGCAGTACTTC.

This clone was found a few times. The chain has TRBV19 and TRBJ1-6; D is unclear. This CDR3 is built from 15 residues. Germline CDR1 LNHDA, CDR2 SQIVND (reference sequence). With 4 bases removed from V and 4 bases from J, the gap between germline ends came to 11 bases. CDR3 region: CASSNGEFYNSPLHF. CDR3 nucleotide sequence: TGTGCCAGTAGTAATGGGGAGTTTTATAATTCACCCCTCCACTTT.

The rearrangement links TRBV9 to TRBJ2-7, with 10 positions matching TRBD1. The ends lost 1 base at V and 6 bases at J; junction bases unmatched: 4. Germline V CDR1 and CDR2: SGDLS, YYNGEE. The CDR3 extends over 14 amino acids. The CDR3 DNA is TGTGCCAGCAGCGTAACGGGACAGGGGATCGAGCAGTACTTC. Encoded protein: CASSVTGQGIEQYF.

This clone was detected once. The chain links TRBV7-2 to TRBJ2-3; D uncertain. Germline CDR1 reads SGHTA; CDR2 reads FQGNSA. The CDR3 totals 13 residues. V was shortened by 0 bases and J by 5 bases, with 6 bases between the two germline ends. The CDR3 loop is CASSLAQEDTQYF. The CDR3 nucleotides read TGTGCCAGCAGCTTAGCGCAGGAAGATACGCAGTATTTT.

The CDR3 DNA follows: TGTGCCAGTAGTCCCTTGAACAGGGTGGAAGCTTTCTTT. It specifies CASSPLNRVEAFF. The V and J genes are TRBV19 and TRBJ1-1, with a possible D match to TRBD1 (6 bases). CDR1 and CDR2 from the germline V gene are LNHDA and SQIVND (reference sequence). Trimming cost V 5 bases and J 8 bases, with 15 bases left between them. There are 13 residues in the CDR3.

The CDR3 here is CASSPGLAGAGDIQYF. DNA for the CDR3: TGTGCCAGTAGCCCCGGGCTAGCGGGGGCTGGGGACATTCAGTACTTC. J is TRBJ2-4 and V is TRBV19, with 10 positions matching TRBD2. Germline trimming cut 6 bases from V and 8 bases from J; bases unmatched to any gene: 13. Germline CDR1 and CDR2: LNHDA and SQIVND (reference sequence). The CDR3 contains 16 residues. Complete variable domain (other parts from reference TRBV19 and TRBJ2-4): DGGITQSPKYLFRKEGQNVTLSCEQNLNHDAMYWYRQDPGQGLRLIYYSQIVNDFQKGDIAEGYSVSREKKESFPLTVTSAQKNPTAFYLCASSPGLAGAGDIQYFGAGTRLSVL.

The CDR3 reads CASTGRPSTDTQYF. CDR3 nucleotide sequence: TGTGCCAGTACTGGGAGGCCTAGCACAGATACGCAGTATTTT. This chain links TRBV19 with TRBJ2-3, with D possibly being TRBD2 (6 bases). The V end was cut by 7 bases, the J end by 0 bases, with 11 bases between. Germline V gene sequence: CDR1 LNHDA, CDR2 SQIVND (reference sequence). The CDR3 has 14 residues.

The chain joins TRBV29-1 to TRBJ2-3; 9 positions agree with TRBD1. V shed 2 bases, J shed 4 bases, and the junction held 16 bases outside the gene matches. This CDR3 is built from 18 residues. The V gene's germline CDR1 is SQVTM and CDR2 ANQGSEA. The chain's CDR3 is CSVEFTPGTGSKADTQYF. CDR3 sequence (DNA): TGCAGCGTTGAATTTACACCCGGGACAGGGAGTAAGGCAGATACGCAGTATTTT.

This chain connects TRBV3-1 (or the pseudogene TRBV3-2) to TRBJ1-3; 7 bases fit TRBD1. This CDR3 spans 14 amino acids. Unmatched junction bases numbered 5, after V lost 5 bases and J lost 4 bases. Germline V lookup: CDR1 LGHDT, CDR2 YNNKEL (reference sequence). The CDR3 loop reads CASSSRGAGNTIYF. The DNA for the CDR3 is TGTGCCAGCAGCAGCAGGGGGGCAGGAAACACCATATATTTT.

The chain employs TRBV19 and TRBJ2-2; D might be TRBD1 (5 bases). Trimming removed 9 bases from V and 3 bases from J, with 14 bases in between. The CDR3 runs to 14 residues. CDR1 and CDR2 (germline): LNHDA, SQIVND (reference sequence). The DNA for the CDR3 is TGTGCCAGCACCCCCGCCAGGGACACCGGGGAGCTGTTTTTT. It specifies CASTPARDTGELFF.

CDR3 protein: CASSLARGTGELFF. In DNA form, the CDR3 reads TGTGCCAGCAGCTTAGCTAGAGGCACCGGGGAGCTGTTTTTT. This chain joins TRBV11-2 and TRBJ2-2; no clear D gene. The V gene lost 1 base and the J gene lost 4 bases, with 7 bases spanning the gap. The CDR3 loop spans 14 amino acids. Germline V gene sequence: CDR1 SGHAT, CDR2 FQNNGV.

CDR3 in amino acids: CASSFSRGANVLTF. CDR3 in DNA: TGTGCCAGCAGCTTCTCCCGGGGGGCCAACGTCCTGACTTTC. The chain is built from TRBV7-3 and TRBJ2-6; D ambiguous. Germline-derived CDR1 and CDR2 are SGHTA and FQGTGA. Trimming cost V 3 bases and J 4 bases, with 7 bases left between them. This CDR3 spans 14 amino acids.

The V call is TRBV6-5, the J call TRBJ2-7; possibly TRBD2 for D (7 bases). Germline CDR1 MNHEY, CDR2 SVGAGI. The CDR3 contains 15 residues. V was trimmed by 5 bases and J by 4 bases, leaving 18 bases between them. In nucleotides, the CDR3 is TGTGCCAGCAGTCCAAGGGGGGGAAGTTCGTACGAGCAGTACTTC. Protein: CASSPRGGSSYEQYF.

The genes are TRBV19 and TRBJ1-2; possibly TRBD1 for D (5 bases). Germline V gene lookup returns CDR1 LNHDA and CDR2 SQIVND (reference sequence). Trimming removed 6 bases at V and 6 bases at J, with 17 bases between. The CDR3 consists of 14 residues. The CDR3 nucleotides read TGTGCCAGTAGAACCAAGGGGATCAATAATGGCTACACCTTC. Its translation: CASRTKGINNGYTF. Full variable domain (remainder filled in from reference TRBV19 and TRBJ1-2): DGGITQSPKYLFRKEGQNVTLSCEQNLNHDAMYWYRQDPGQGLRLIYYSQIVNDFQKGDIAEGYSVSREKKESFPLTVTSAQKNPTAFYLCASRTKGINNGYTFGSGTRLTVV.

This chain uses TRBV5-4 with TRBJ2-7; 11 nucleotides match TRBD1. The germline V gene encodes CDR1 SGHNT and CDR2 YYREEE (reference sequence). The CDR3 runs 16 residues. V gave up 3 bases and J gave up 1 base; unmatched junction bases: 6. The CDR3 DNA sequence: TGTGCCAGCAGCTCTACCGGGACAGGGGGGTCCTACGAGCAGTACTTC. It translates to CASSSTGTGGSYEQYF.